What follows are 30 T cell receptor beta chains derived from one specimen sequenced in a study of blood T cell repertoires in COVID-19. Method: immunoSEQ multiplex PCR; TCRdb's copy keeps in-frame clones and lacks some. The profile shows about 290,000 clones, 89% of them singletons. The sequenced sample consisted of peripheral blood. These receptors all come from a woman in her twenties or thirties with COVID-19, enrolled during active disease.

The chain is built from TRBV19 and TRBJ1-2, with 12 bases identical to TRBD1. Germline assignment: CDR1 LNHDA and CDR2 SQIVND (reference sequence). Unmatched junction bases numbered 8, after V lost 7 bases and J lost 8 bases. The CDR3 extends over 14 amino acids. The CDR3 DNA follows: TGTGCCAGTACCCCGGGACAGGGGGCATGGGGCTACACCTTC. Protein product: CASTPGQGAWGYTF.

The J gene is TRBJ1-5, the V gene TRBV18; D gene unclear. This CDR3 is 14 amino acids long. Germline CDR1 reads KGHSH; CDR2 reads LQKENI. Trimming took 4 bases from V and 5 from J, leaving 12 bases between them. The CDR3 reads CASSQTWRDQPQHF. The CDR3 DNA follows: TGTGCCAGCTCACAAACATGGCGGGATCAGCCCCAGCATTTT. Full variable domain (missing parts from reference TRBV18 and TRBJ1-5): NAGVMQNPRHLVRRRGQEARLRCSPMKGHSHVYWYRQLPEEGLKFMVYLQKENIIDESGMPKERFSAEFPKEGPSILRIQQVVRGDSAAYFCASSQTWRDQPQHFGDGTRLSIL.

The V and J genes are TRBV5-4 and TRBJ1-2; perhaps TRBD1 as D (6 bases). The CDR3 length is 14 residues. V lost 2 bases and J 5 bases, leaving 13 bases between the germline ends. The germline CDR1 and CDR2 sequences are SGHNT and YYREEE (reference sequence). CDR3: CASSFPGGVYGYTF. In DNA, the CDR3 is TGTGCCAGCAGCTTCCCGGGGGGCGTATATGGCTACACCTTC.

The CDR3 region is CASSDRTGYEQYF. CDR3 coding DNA: TGCGCCAGCAGTGATCGGACGGGGTACGAGCAGTACTTC. V gene TRBV10-1 combines with J gene TRBJ2-7, with D possibly TRBD2 on 5 matching bases. This CDR3 is built from 13 residues. V was cut by 3 bases and J by 4 bases, with 10 bases left in between. The germline V gene encodes CDR1 WNHNN and CDR2 SYGVQD (reference sequence).

The J gene is TRBJ2-5, the V gene TRBV7-2; 11 bases agree with TRBD2. The CDR3 extends over 16 amino acids. Trimming removed 1 base from V and 5 bases from J; junction bases left unmatched: 6. The germline gives CDR1 SGHTA, CDR2 FQGNSA. CDR3 sequence: CASSLVAGGPRETQYF. The CDR3 DNA reads as TGTGCCAGCAGCTTAGTAGCGGGGGGGCCCCGGGAGACCCAGTACTTC.

The rearrangement joins TRBV6-4 to TRBJ2-7, with TRBD1 identical over 10 bases. The V gene's germline CDR1 is MRHNA and CDR2 SNTAGT. Trimming at V came to 2 bases and at J to 5 bases, leaving 9 bases not matched to a gene. This CDR3 is built from 16 residues. The CDR3 nucleotides are TGTGCCAGCAGTGACGCCCCCGGGACAGGGGCCGACGAGCAGTACTTC. Its protein product is CASSDAPGTGADEQYF.

This chain uses TRBV5-1 with TRBJ1-1; the match to TRBD1 covers 12 bases. Germline CDR1 is SGHRS and CDR2 is YFSETQ. There are 22 residues in the CDR3. V lost 4 bases, J lost 1 base, and 23 bases stayed unmatched. The CDR3 DNA is TGCGCCAGCAGCCTGCCTCCATGGGGACAGGGGGCGCTTGGTCCATCGAACACTGAAGCTTTCTTT. It translates to CASSLPPWGQGALGPSNTEAFF.

The rearrangement links TRBV29-1 to TRBJ2-5; D is undetermined. The CDR3 contains 11 residues. Trimming took 6 bases from V and 4 from J, leaving 9 bases between them. The germline CDR1 and CDR2 sequences are SQVTM and ANQGSEA. CDR3 in DNA: TGCAGCGTCCTAGGTCTAGAGACCCAGTACTTC. It encodes CSVLGLETQYF.

V is TRBV30 and J is TRBJ1-5, with TRBD1 matching over 10 bases. Germline assignment: CDR1 GTSNPN and CDR2 SVGIG (reference sequence). The CDR3 loop spans 20 amino acids. V gave up 4 bases and J gave up 3 bases; unmatched junction bases: 21. In DNA form, the CDR3 reads TGTGCCTGGATCGACGCCCATGGGACAGGGGAAGTCAAGCTCAATCAGCCCCAGCATTTT. The encoded protein is CAWIDAHGTGEVKLNQPQHF.

The chain has TRBV6-6 and TRBJ1-5; 8 bases agree with TRBD1. The CDR3 is 14 amino acids. The V gene's germline CDR1 is MNHNY and CDR2 SVGAGI (reference sequence). V was pared by 5 bases and J by 2 bases, with 2 bases of the junction left unmatched. Here the CDR3 reads CASSETGGNQPQHF. DNA for the CDR3: TGTGCCAGCAGTGAGACAGGGGGCAATCAGCCCCAGCATTTT.

In this sample, this clone turned up a few times. The chain combines TRBV11-3 with TRBJ2-2; 11 nucleotides align to TRBD1. The CDR3 covers 16 residues. V trimming: 5 bases; J trimming: 6 bases; junction bases outside the gene matches: 8. Per the germline V gene, CDR1 is SGHNT and CDR2 is YENEEA. CDR3 in amino acids: CASSPRTGGSPGELFF. The CDR3 DNA follows: TGTGCCAGCAGCCCTCGGACAGGGGGCTCTCCCGGGGAGCTGTTTTTT.

The genes are TRBV5-6 and TRBJ1-1; D is undetermined. Germline V gene sequence: CDR1 SGHDT, CDR2 YYEEEE. This CDR3 spans 13 amino acids. Trimming took 7 bases from V and 5 from J, leaving 15 bases between them. CDR3 in amino acids: CASSRTPGTEAFF. CDR3 nucleotides: TGTGCCAGCTCTAGGACCCCGGGAACTGAAGCTTTCTTT.

The chain has TRBV5-4 and TRBJ2-1; D may be TRBD1 (5 bases). The CDR3 is 12 residues long. The germline V and J ends were trimmed by 4 bases and 9 bases, with 11 bases remaining between them. Germline CDR1 is SGHNT and CDR2 is YYREEE (reference sequence). The CDR3 DNA is TGTGCCAGCAGCCGAGATCAGGGTGAGCAGTTCTTC. Its protein product is CASSRDQGEQFF.

This chain connects TRBV6-1 to TRBJ2-3, with D perhaps matching TRBD2 (5 bases). The CDR3 totals 14 residues. V shed 3 bases and J shed 4 bases, with 11 bases lying between them. The germline V gene has CDR1 MNHNS and CDR2 SASEGT. The CDR3 is CASSEMLAADTQYF. The CDR3 DNA reads TGTGCCAGCAGTGAGATGCTAGCAGCAGATACGCAGTATTTT.

The genes are TRBV10-1 and TRBJ1-6; D might be TRBD1 (6 bases). This CDR3 contains 14 residues. Deletions cut 3 bases from V and 10 bases from J, with 13 bases between. Germline assignment: CDR1 WNHNN and CDR2 SYGVQD (reference sequence). For the CDR3, the DNA is TGCGCCAGCAGTGAATATTCGGGGGGCTCACCCCTCCACTTT. Protein: CASSEYSGGSPLHF.

J is TRBJ2-1 and V is TRBV28, with TRBD2 matching 11 bases. The CDR3 covers 17 residues. CDR1 and CDR2 from the germline V gene are MDHEN and SYDVKM. After removal of 3 bases from V and 10 bases from J, the junction contained 14 bases not matched to a gene. The CDR3 DNA reads as TGTGCCAGCAGTTTCTCGCCTAGCGGGGGGCCTCAGGGGGAGCAGTTCTTC. This gives the protein CASSFSPSGGPQGEQFF.

The J gene is TRBJ1-2, the V gene TRBV7-8; 8 bases are a match to TRBD1. Germline V gene lookup returns CDR1 SGHVS and CDR2 FQNEAQ. Trimming cost V 2 bases and J 4 bases; bases outside gene matches: 6. This CDR3 spans 15 amino acids. CDR3 sequence: CASSLLQDRVYGYTF. The CDR3 DNA reads TGTGCCAGCAGCTTATTACAGGACAGGGTCTATGGCTACACCTTC.

This clone was seen just once. The chain combines TRBV29-1 with TRBJ2-7, with a weak D call TRBD1 (5 bases). Per germline, CDR1 SQVTM and CDR2 ANQGSEA. Trimming took off 7 bases at V and 4 bases at J, with 17 bases between the two ends. This CDR3 has 13 residues. CDR3: CSAADTPLYEQYF. The CDR3 DNA is TGCAGCGCCGCGGACACGCCGCTTTACGAGCAGTACTTC.

J is TRBJ1-2 and V is TRBV4-2; 8 bases are shared with TRBD1. Trimming cost V 1 base and J 13 bases; bases outside gene matches: 8. CDR1 LGHNA and CDR2 YNFKEQ come from the germline V gene. CDR3 size: 13 residues. CDR3 amino acids: CASSQVTDRVSTF. The CDR3 DNA reads as TGTGCCAGCAGCCAAGTCACGGACAGGGTATCCACCTTC.

The chain joins TRBV7-9 to TRBJ2-7; 7 bases match TRBD1. CDR3 size: 14 residues. Germline trimming cut 5 bases from V and 3 bases from J; bases unmatched to any gene: 7. Germline assignment: CDR1 SEHNR and CDR2 FQNEAQ (reference sequence). Here the CDR3 reads CASSPGQIFYEQYF. The DNA of the CDR3 is TGTGCCAGCAGCCCGGGACAGATATTCTACGAGCAGTACTTC.

The V gene is TRBV5-1, the J gene TRBJ2-2; 7 bases match TRBD1. V was pared by 4 bases and J by 0 bases, with 3 bases of the junction left unmatched. Germline CDR1 reads SGHRS; CDR2 reads YFSETQ. This CDR3 comprises 15 residues. CDR3 in DNA: TGCGCCAGCAGCCGGGACAGCGCGAACACCGGGGAGCTGTTTTTT. Amino acids: CASSRDSANTGELFF.

The rearrangement uses TRBV7-2 and TRBJ2-3; D is undetermined. This CDR3 spans 14 amino acids. V was trimmed by 7 bases and J by 0 bases, leaving 11 bases between them. Germline V gene lookup returns CDR1 SGHTA and CDR2 FQGNSA. CDR3 coding DNA: TGTGCCAGCAAGGCAGGCTTCAGCACAGATACGCAGTATTTT. Residues: CASKAGFSTDTQYF.

This chain links TRBV27 with TRBJ1-5; TRBD1 matches 7 bases. CDR1 and CDR2 (germline): MNHEY, SMNVEV (reference sequence). The V segment lost 2 bases and the J segment 6 bases; nucleotides outside the gene matches: 1. The CDR3 spans 13 residues. The CDR3 loop reads CASSLRGLQPQHF. The CDR3 DNA is TGTGCCAGCAGTTTAAGGGGGCTTCAGCCCCAGCATTTT.

A word on this clone: The identical CDR3 is also encoded by other nucleotide sequences in the sample. The V and J genes are TRBV10-1 and TRBJ2-7; 8 nucleotides match TRBD1. The CDR3 is 14 amino acids. Germline-derived CDR1 and CDR2 are WNHNN and SYGVQD (reference sequence). The trim removed 4 bases at V and 3 bases at J, leaving 5 bases unmatched. The CDR3 loop is CASSAGTGLYEQYF. The CDR3 DNA reads TGCGCCAGCAGTGCCGGGACAGGTCTCTACGAGCAGTACTTC.

This clone came up a few times. The chain uses TRBV28 and TRBJ2-2; a possible D gene is TRBD2 (5 bases). Germline assignment: CDR1 MDHEN and CDR2 SYDVKM. The CDR3 has 14 residues. V dropped 8 bases and J dropped 5 bases, with 15 bases sitting between them. The DNA for the CDR3 is TGTGCCAGCCACGACCCGGGGAAAACCGGGGAGCTGTTTTTT. Translated: CASHDPGKTGELFF.

V is TRBV28 and J is TRBJ1-2, with a weak D call TRBD1 (6 bases). The V end was cut by 6 bases, the J end by 8 bases, with 19 bases between. Germline CDR1 reads MDHEN; CDR2 reads SYDVKM. This CDR3 has 14 amino acids. The CDR3 nucleotides read TGTGCCAGCAGCCCCGGGGGGGGCGGCCGCGGCTACACCTTC. Translating it yields CASSPGGGGRGYTF.

This rearrangement joins TRBV27 to TRBJ2-3; D remains unclear. V gave up 2 bases and J gave up 3 bases, with 6 bases separating them. The CDR3 consists of 13 residues. In germline, CDR1 is MNHEY, CDR2 SMNVEV (reference sequence). The CDR3 bases are TGTGCCAGCAGTTTAATCGGGACAGATACGCAGTATTTT. Encoded protein: CASSLIGTDTQYF.

The sample holds a few counts of this clone. The chain employs TRBV5-1 and TRBJ1-2; TRBD1 agrees at 7 bases. The CDR3 covers 13 residues. With 4 bases clipped from V and 3 bases from J, the junction kept 3 bases outside the gene matches. The germline CDR1 and CDR2 sequences are SGHRS and YFSETQ. CDR3 nucleotides: TGCGCCAGCAGCCATGGACAGGACTATGGCTACACCTTC. Protein: CASSHGQDYGYTF.

This rearrangement joins TRBV16 to TRBJ1-6; a weak D match, TRBD1 (5 bases). Germline-derived CDR1 and CDR2 are KGHSY and FQNENV. The CDR3 is 15 amino acids. Trimming took 0 bases from V and 6 from J, leaving 9 bases between them. The CDR3 loop is CASSQSRGLNSPLHF. CDR3 in DNA: TGTGCCAGCAGCCAATCGCGGGGCCTTAATTCACCCCTCCACTTT.

The V and J genes are TRBV5-5 and TRBJ1-1; D is ambiguous. Germline CDR1 reads SGHKS; CDR2 reads YYEKEE (reference sequence). The CDR3 runs to 14 residues. V was clipped by 6 bases and J by 5 bases, with 17 bases between them. The CDR3 region has the DNA TGTGCCAGCATCACGGCAGGTGGCAAGACTGAAGCTTTCTTT. Translation: CASITAGGKTEAFF.